These 27 T cell receptor beta chains came from one sample sequenced in a study of regulatory T cells in long-lasting Graves disease. Time point in this sample: newly diagnosed GD, antithyroid drugs for less than 3 months. PBMC-derived RNA was used for the TCR library. iRepertoire HTBI primers and Arm-PCR of CDR3 regions built TCR beta libraries. TCRdb re-derived calls from the multiplex PCR reads in MiXCR, one entry per CDR3 protein. The repertoire consists of about 370,000 distinct CDR3 sequences, with around 16% occurring once and the leading ten covering around a fifth. The specimen comprised peripheral blood mononuclear cells (PBMCs), sampled at new diagnosis, from a patient treated with antithyroid drugs. The receptor source for this set is a female donor with Graves disease.

The genes are TRBV7-9 and TRBJ1-1; a weak D match, TRBD1 (5 bases). This CDR3 has 13 amino acids. V was clipped by 8 bases and J by 6 bases, with 16 bases between them. CDR1 and CDR2 from the germline V gene are SEHNR and FQNEAQ (reference sequence). The CDR3 loop is CASGHQGMSEAFF. CDR3 bases: TGTGCCAGCGGCCATCAGGGAATGTCTGAAGCTTTCTTT.

The sample holds many counts of this clonotype. The chain carries TRBV12-3 or TRBV12-4 and TRBJ1-3, with a possible D match to TRBD1 (5 bases). CDR3 length: 14 residues. V lost 5 bases, J lost 0 bases, and 8 bases lay in between. The CDR3 coding sequence is TGTGCCAGCAGTAAGACAGTCTCTGGAAACACCATATATTTT. Its protein is CASSKTVSGNTIYF.

This clonotype was seen repeatedly, ten times or more. The J gene is TRBJ2-7, the V gene TRBV18; 7 positions agree with TRBD1. The CDR3 sequence is 13 residues long. Germline lookup yields CDR1 KGHSH and CDR2 LQKENI. V was clipped by 2 bases and J by 5 bases; unmatched bases: 3. CDR3 coding DNA: TGTGCCAGCTCACCAGGGACAGCCGACGAGCAGTACTTC. Its translation is CASSPGTADEQYF. The whole variable domain, filled in from reference TRBV18 and TRBJ2-7, reads NAGVMQNPRHLVRRRGQEARLRCSPMKGHSHVYWYRQLPEEGLKFMVYLQKENIIDESGMPKERFSAEFPKEGPSILRIQQVVRGDSAAYFCASSPGTADEQYFGPGTRLTVT.

With regard to this clonotype: A much bigger clone sits one base away, suggesting this may be a read error. CDR3 DNA sequence: TGTGCCAGCAGCATATCCTCCGGACAGGGACTAAATGGGCAGTTCTTC. Translating it yields CASSISSGQGLNGQFF. This chain links TRBV11-2 with TRBJ2-1, with D maybe TRBD1 (8 bases). Per the germline V gene, CDR1 is SGHAT and CDR2 is FQNNGV. The length of the CDR3 is 16 residues.

The V and J genes are TRBV20-1 and TRBJ1-6, with 8 bases aligning to TRBD1. This CDR3 comprises 20 residues. Per the germline V gene, CDR1 is DFQATT and CDR2 is SNEGSKA (reference sequence). Germline trimming cut 5 bases from V and 6 bases from J; bases unmatched to any gene: 24. CDR3: CSAVTQGATRGGEINSPLHF. The CDR3 DNA sequence: TGCAGTGCTGTAACTCAGGGGGCGACACGCGGCGGTGAGATTAATTCACCCCTCCACTTT.

This clonotype appeared many times. Compared with germline, one end of the junction differs, possibly owing to a read error. CDR3 sequence reads: CASSFGTAAYEQYF. CDR3 coding DNA: TGTGCCAGCAGCTTCGGGACAGCCGCCTACGAGCAGTACTTC. V and J are TRBV5-1 and TRBJ2-7; 7 bases are shared with TRBD1. The germline CDR1 and CDR2 sequences are SGHRS and YFSETQ. This CDR3 region has 14 residues.

This clonotype came up many times. The rearrangement joins TRBV7-2 to TRBJ1-5; a weak D match, TRBD1 (5 bases). The CDR3 is 16 residues long. V lost 2 bases and J lost 2, with 13 bases in between. CDR1 and CDR2 from the germline V gene are SGHTA and FQGNSA. This CDR3 is CASSLYFGGGNQPQHF. CDR3 nucleotides: TGTGCCAGCAGCTTATACTTCGGGGGTGGCAATCAGCCCCAGCATTTT.

This clonotype was detected ten times or more. CDR3 residues: CASSHGGTEAFF. As DNA, the CDR3 is TGTGCCAGCAGCCATGGTGGCACTGAAGCTTTCTTT. The chain carries TRBV3-1 and TRBJ1-1, with unresolved D. The CDR3 loop spans 12 amino acids. V was clipped by 3 bases and J by 4 bases, with 6 bases between them. CDR1 is LGHDT, CDR2 YNNKEL, per germline (reference sequence).

V gene TRBV27 combines with J gene TRBJ1-5; TRBD1 aligns across 9 bases. The CDR3 contains 17 residues. Trimming cost V 3 bases and J 2 bases; bases outside gene matches: 8. Germline lookup yields CDR1 MNHEY and CDR2 SMNVEV (reference sequence). The CDR3 DNA follows: TGTGCCAGCAGTTTCATACGACAGGGGGTAGGCAATCAGCCCCAGCATTTT. Its protein product is CASSFIRQGVGNQPQHF.

This clonotype has just a few counts. The rearrangement links TRBV15 to TRBJ2-1; weak D call: TRBD1 (5 bases). CDR1 is LNHNV, CDR2 YYDKDF, per germline (reference sequence). The length of the CDR3 is 15 residues. Trimming shortened V by 3 bases and J by 4 bases, and 13 bases separated the two germline ends. The CDR3 here is CATSSPPTVYNEQFF. CDR3 nucleotide sequence: TGTGCCACCAGCAGTCCTCCGACAGTATACAATGAGCAGTTCTTC.

Ten or more counts support this clonotype. The rearrangement uses TRBV7-2 and TRBJ2-7; 10 nucleotides match TRBD2. The germline CDR1 and CDR2 sequences are SGHTA and FQGNSA. Trimming cost V 2 bases and J 3 bases; bases outside gene matches: 4. CDR3 length: 15 amino acids. The chain's CDR3 is CASSLYASGSYEQYF. The DNA for the CDR3 is TGTGCCAGCAGCTTATATGCTAGCGGGAGCTACGAGCAGTACTTC.

This rearrangement joins TRBV6-2 or TRBV6-3 to TRBJ2-7, with 8 bases identical to TRBD2. This CDR3 is 15 amino acids long. Losses at the gene ends were 6 bases for V and 2 bases for J; bases not matched to a gene: 9. In germline, CDR1 is MNHEY, CDR2 SVGEGT. DNA of the CDR3: TGTGCCAGCAGGGTTAGCGGGGCCTTAGCCTACGAGCAGTACTTC. Its protein product is CASRVSGALAYEQYF.

This clonotype was found many times. The chain combines TRBV12-3 or TRBV12-4 with TRBJ2-6; 8 bases map to TRBD1. The CDR3 length is 19 residues. V shed 3 bases and J 0 bases; nucleotides not matched to a gene: 10. The CDR3 here is CASSFSVRGLHSGANVLTF. The CDR3 DNA reads as TGTGCCAGCAGTTTTTCTGTCAGGGGGCTCCACTCTGGGGCCAACGTCCTGACTTTC.

This clonotype was observed at least ten times. The genes are TRBV5-1 and TRBJ2-5, with D perhaps matching TRBD1 (5 bases). CDR1 is SGHRS, CDR2 YFSETQ, per germline. V was clipped by 7 bases and J by 10 bases, with 14 bases between them. This CDR3 region has 11 residues. The CDR3 DNA is TGCGCCAGCCTAAAAGACAGCCTCCAGTACTTC. Translation: CASLKDSLQYF.

This clonotype was counted many times. The chain couples TRBV6-1 to TRBJ1-2; the match to TRBD1 covers 9 bases. The CDR3 is 16 amino acids. CDR1 is MNHNS, CDR2 SASEGT, per germline. V lost 6 bases, J lost 4 bases, and 12 bases stayed unmatched. This chain's CDR3 is CASSPELTGGSYGYTF. CDR3 bases: TGTGCCAGCAGCCCCGAACTGACAGGGGGGAGCTATGGCTACACCTTC.

This clonotype was recorded many times. The J gene is TRBJ1-1, the V gene TRBV12-3 or TRBV12-4; D remains ambiguous. The V end was cut by 3 bases, the J end by 4 bases, with 9 bases between. This CDR3 has 13 residues. The CDR3: CASSFGISTEAFF. In DNA form, the CDR3 reads TGTGCCAGCAGTTTCGGTATCTCCACTGAAGCTTTCTTT.

This clonotype came up many times. The gene calls are TRBV6-2 or TRBV6-3 and TRBJ2-1, with TRBD2 matching over 11 bases. This CDR3 is 15 amino acids long. Trimming cost V 4 bases and J 8 bases; bases outside gene matches: 7. The germline CDR1 and CDR2 sequences are MNHEY and SVGEGT. The CDR3 DNA reads as TGTGCCAGCAGTTTAGCGGGAGGGTTTACACATGAGCAGTTCTTC. Encoded protein: CASSLAGGFTHEQFF.

The table lists this clonotype with a few counts. The CDR3: CSARSYQRGASPQQFF. The CDR3 coding sequence is TGCAGTGCTAGAAGCTACCAGCGGGGGGCGTCTCCCCAGCAGTTCTTC. The rearrangement uses TRBV20-1 and TRBJ2-1; 9 bases match TRBD2. CDR3 length equals 16 residues. Germline V CDR1 and CDR2: DFQATT, SNEGSKA (reference sequence). The junction had 16 bases not matched to a gene; V was cut back by 2 bases and J by 11 bases.

This clonotype was counted many times. The J gene is TRBJ2-7, the V gene TRBV7-6, with a tentative D call TRBD1 (5 bases). The V end lost 4 bases, the J end lost 3 bases, and 10 bases lay between the germline ends. Germline V gives CDR1 SGHVS, CDR2 FNYEAQ. This CDR3 spans 13 amino acids. CDR3 nucleotide sequence: TGTGCCAGCAGCTCCGACAGATACTACGAGCAGTACTTC. This encodes CASSSDRYYEQYF.

This clonotype came up many times. V is TRBV7-2 and J is TRBJ2-3; no definite D call. This CDR3 has 14 amino acids. Germline CDR1 SGHTA, CDR2 FQGNSA. The ends were cut back, 5 bases at V and 2 bases at J, with 11 bases in the middle. CDR3 in amino acids: CASSPGQTTDTQYF. The CDR3 nucleotides are TGTGCCAGCAGCCCGGGCCAGACCACAGATACGCAGTATTTT.

This clonotype was found a few times. The gene calls are TRBV10-3 and TRBJ2-7; the D gene could be TRBD1 or TRBD2 (6 bases each). Trimming shortened V by 3 bases and J by 4 bases, and 13 bases separated the two germline ends. Germline V gives CDR1 ENHRY, CDR2 SYGVKD. This CDR3 region has 14 residues. CDR3 bases: TGTGCCATCAGTGATAAGCGGAGGGGGTACGAGCAGTACTTC. Translation gives CAISDKRRGYEQYF.

The sample holds many counts of this clonotype. This chain links TRBV18 with TRBJ2-1; TRBD2 agrees at 9 bases. From germline, CDR1 is KGHSH and CDR2 LQKENI. The CDR3 spans 14 residues. V shed 3 bases and J 8 bases; nucleotides not matched to a gene: 5. In DNA, the CDR3 is TGTGCCAGCTCACCGGAGAGCGGGGGGTATGAGCAGTTCTTC. Protein: CASSPESGGYEQFF.

This chain joins TRBV4-1 and TRBJ1-2; D may be TRBD1 (5 bases). With 3 bases removed from V and 8 bases from J, the gap between germline ends came to 16 bases. Germline lookup yields CDR1 MGHRA and CDR2 YSYEKL. There are 14 residues in the CDR3. In nucleotides, the CDR3 is TGCGCCAGCAGCCATCCCGGGGGTTCAAGGGGCTACACCTTC. Translating gives CASSHPGGSRGYTF.

This clonotype was seen at least ten times. The rearrangement joins TRBV27 to TRBJ2-7; D may be TRBD2 (6 bases). V lost 5 bases and J lost 5, with 13 bases in between. The CDR3 covers 13 residues. CDR1 MNHEY and CDR2 SMNVEV come from the germline V gene (reference sequence). For the CDR3, the DNA is TGTGCCAGCAGTATTGTATCTAGCGACGAGCAGTACTTC. The encoded protein is CASSIVSSDEQYF.

In its sample, this clonotype was seen many times. The J gene is TRBJ1-3, the V gene TRBV12-3 or TRBV12-4; D ambiguous. The CDR3 has 11 amino acids. Trimming left V 6 bases short and J 0 bases short, with 0 bases between. The CDR3 loop is CASSSGNTIYF. As DNA, the CDR3 is TGTGCCAGCAGCTCTGGAAACACCATATATTTT.

This clonotype has only one observation. A much more abundant neighbour one base away suggests this may be a read error. V is TRBV12-3 or TRBV12-4 and J is TRBJ2-5; no clear D. The CDR3 length is 15 residues. V lost 8 bases, J lost 1 base, and 17 bases lay in between. The CDR3 spells CASGEDRHPQETQYF. Written as DNA, the CDR3 is TGTGCCAGCGGTGAAGACCGCCACCCCCAAGAGACCCAGTACTTC.

This clonotype was counted a few times. The chain employs TRBV2 and TRBJ1-1; perhaps TRBD1 as D (5 bases). CDR1 is SNHLY and CDR2 is FYNNEI in the germline V gene. The CDR3 loop spans 16 amino acids. The germline V and J ends were trimmed by 0 bases and 1 base, with 12 bases remaining between them. CDR3 in amino acids: CASSEALLTGNTEAFF. CDR3 nucleotides: TGTGCCAGCAGTGAAGCGCTTCTTACAGGGAACACTGAAGCTTTCTTT.